One and the same sample provided the 25 T cell receptor beta chains below, sequenced in a study of blood T cell repertoires in COVID-19. Only in-frame clones appear in the TCRdb table, and some are missing; sequencing was by immunoSEQ multiplex PCR. The data hold tens of thousands of clones, with roughly 80% observed a single time. Sequencing input: peripheral blood. These receptors were taken from an older man with COVID-19, enrolled during active disease.

The chain has TRBV2 and TRBJ1-6; 10 bases align to TRBD1. Looked up from germline, CDR1 is SNHLY and CDR2 is FYNNEI. The CDR3 is 15 amino acids. Trimming cost V 3 bases and J 9 bases; bases outside gene matches: 5. The CDR3 protein is CASSDRDRGRSPLHF. The CDR3 DNA sequence: TGTGCCAGCAGTGACCGGGACAGGGGTCGTTCACCCCTCCACTTT.

The rearrangement joins TRBV27 to TRBJ2-1; D possibly corresponds to TRBD1 (6 bases). V was pared by 2 bases and J by 10 bases, with 18 bases between. CDR1 is MNHEY and CDR2 is SMNVEV in the germline V gene (reference sequence). The CDR3 is made up of 15 amino acids. Here the CDR3 reads CASSLDLGPTGEQFF. The CDR3 coding sequence is TGTGCCAGCAGTTTAGATTTGGGCCCCACAGGGGAGCAGTTCTTC.

The chain joins TRBV5-1 to TRBJ2-7; possibly TRBD2 for D (5 bases). There are 14 residues in the CDR3. Trimming stripped 2 bases from V and 0 bases from J, with 9 bases between. Germline CDR1 reads SGHRS; CDR2 reads YFSETQ. CDR3 sequence: CASSFPGLSYEQYF. CDR3 DNA sequence: TGCGCCAGCAGCTTCCCAGGACTCTCCTACGAGCAGTACTTC. The complete variable domain, with remaining parts taken from reference TRBV5-1 and TRBJ2-7, reads KAGVTQTPRYLIKTRGQQVTLSCSPISGHRSVSWYQQTPGQGLQFLFEYFSETQRNKGNFPGRFSGRQFSNSRSEMNVSTLELGDSALYLCASSFPGLSYEQYFGPGTRLTVT.

This chain uses TRBV5-5 with TRBJ2-7, with TRBD2 identical over 8 bases. This CDR3 spans 14 amino acids. J was trimmed by 1 base and V by 7 bases; bases with no gene match: 7. The germline V gene encodes CDR1 SGHKS and CDR2 YYEKEE (reference sequence). The CDR3 region has the DNA TGTGCCAGCCAACAGCGGGAGTGGTCCTACGAGCAGTACTTC. Translating gives CASQQREWSYEQYF.

This sequence joins TRBV5-1 and TRBJ1-1; TRBD1 matches 7 bases. J lost 3 bases, V lost 4 bases, and 12 bases had no gene match. Germline V gene data show CDR1 as SGHRS and CDR2 as YFSETQ. This CDR3 comprises 16 residues. CDR3 in amino acids: CASSPGPGQQYTEAFF. The CDR3 DNA sequence: TGCGCCAGCAGCCCAGGACCGGGACAGCAGTACACTGAAGCTTTCTTT.

This clone has ten or more counts. Other DNA sequences in this specimen translate into the identical CDR3. V gene TRBV7-3 combines with J gene TRBJ2-2; D might be TRBD2 (5 bases). V lost 1 base to trimming and J lost 0 bases, with 9 bases between them. The germline V gene encodes CDR1 SGHTA and CDR2 FQGTGA. This CDR3 is built from 16 residues. CDR3 amino acids: CASSLNGGANTGELFF. The DNA for the CDR3 is TGTGCCAGCAGCTTAAACGGAGGAGCGAACACCGGGGAGCTGTTTTTT.

The gene calls are TRBV10-3 and TRBJ2-1; 12 bases agree with TRBD2. CDR3 size: 15 residues. Per the germline V gene, CDR1 is ENHRY and CDR2 is SYGVKD. The V and J ends lost 10 bases and 8 bases, in that order; junction bases with no gene match: 12. The DNA for the CDR3 is TGTGCCACCAAGACTAGCGGGAGCTCTGGCGATGAGCAGTTCTTC. This gives the protein CATKTSGSSGDEQFF.

This clone was seen only a few times. The V call is TRBV11-3, the J call TRBJ2-1, with D possibly matching TRBD2 (6 bases). This CDR3 is 13 amino acids long. V lost 5 bases, J lost 12 bases, and 17 bases lay in between. Per the germline V gene, CDR1 is SGHNT and CDR2 is YENEEA. CDR3 DNA: TGTGCCAGCAGCAGAACTCGGGACTCCTCGCAGTTCTTC. This sequence encodes CASSRTRDSSQFF.

The gene calls are TRBV7-9 and TRBJ2-1; the D gene is possibly TRBD2 (5 bases). V lost 6 bases to trimming and J lost 10 bases, with 22 bases between them. This CDR3 is built from 15 residues. Germline V gives CDR1 SEHNR, CDR2 FQNEAQ (reference sequence). CDR3 sequence: CASRFTSSPWAEQFF. CDR3 DNA sequence: TGTGCCAGCAGATTTACTAGTTCCCCCTGGGCAGAGCAGTTCTTC.

V and J are TRBV5-1 and TRBJ2-3; D possibly corresponds to TRBD1 (6 bases). The CDR3 sequence is 15 residues long. Germline loops: CDR1 SGHRS, CDR2 YFSETQ. The ends were cut back, 2 bases at V and 6 bases at J, with 16 bases in the middle. The CDR3 protein is CASSFDPTQGDTQYF. The CDR3, as DNA: TGCGCCAGCAGCTTCGACCCTACCCAGGGGGATACGCAGTATTTT.

V is TRBV5-1 and J is TRBJ1-3, with a weak D call TRBD1 (5 bases). CDR1 and CDR2 from the germline V gene are SGHRS and YFSETQ. The CDR3 contains 16 residues. Trimming took 0 bases from V and 3 from J, leaving 13 bases between them. The CDR3 protein is CASSLDTGAHGNTIYF. CDR3 coding DNA: TGCGCCAGCAGCTTGGATACAGGTGCGCATGGAAACACCATATATTTT. Together with reference TRBV5-1 and TRBJ1-3, the CDR3 gives the full variable domain: KAGVTQTPRYLIKTRGQQVTLSCSPISGHRSVSWYQQTPGQGLQFLFEYFSETQRNKGNFPGRFSGRQFSNSRSEMNVSTLELGDSALYLCASSLDTGAHGNTIYFGEGSWLTVV.

This clone was seen more than once but under ten times. This chain uses TRBV4-2 with TRBJ2-7; 8 nucleotides match TRBD2. V was clipped by 0 bases and J by 1 base; unmatched bases: 8. Germline V gene sequence: CDR1 LGHNA, CDR2 YNFKEQ. This CDR3 contains 17 residues. CDR3 bases: TGTGCCAGCAGCCAAGAATATGGACAGCGGGAGTCCTACGAGCAGTACTTC. Its protein product is CASSQEYGQRESYEQYF.

This CDR3 is CASSTLQGENTEAFF. As DNA, the CDR3 is TGTGCCAGCAGCACCTTACAGGGGGAGAACACTGAAGCTTTCTTT. The chain combines TRBV9 with TRBJ1-1; the match to TRBD1 covers 8 bases. Trimming removed 4 bases from V and 1 base from J; junction bases left unmatched: 6. Germline CDR1 is SGDLS and CDR2 is YYNGEE. CDR3 size: 15 residues. Using reference TRBV9 and TRBJ1-1 for the parts outside the CDR3, the full variable domain is DSGVTQTPKHLITATGQRVTLRCSPRSGDLSVYWYQQSLDQGLQFLIQYYNGEERAKGNILERFSAQQFPDLHSELNLSSLELGDSALYFCASSTLQGENTEAFFGQGTRLTVV.

J is TRBJ2-2 and V is TRBV19, with a tentative D call TRBD2 (6 bases). The CDR3 has 13 residues. Trimming took off 3 bases at V and 6 bases at J, with 8 bases between the two ends. The germline CDR1 and CDR2 sequences are LNHDA and SQIVND (reference sequence). The CDR3 reads CASSIGGSGELFF. CDR3 coding DNA: TGTGCCAGTAGTATTGGGGGGTCCGGGGAGCTGTTTTTT.

The rearrangement links TRBV18 to TRBJ1-1; D possibly corresponds to TRBD1 (5 bases). V shed 3 bases and J shed 6 bases, with 17 bases lying between them. Germline CDR1 KGHSH, CDR2 LQKENI. The CDR3 totals 15 residues. CDR3: CASSPNALGGAEAFF. In DNA, the CDR3 is TGTGCCAGCTCACCCAATGCTCTTGGGGGGGCTGAAGCTTTCTTT.

V is TRBV2 and J is TRBJ2-7; the D gene is possibly TRBD2 (5 bases). The length of the CDR3 is 13 residues. Germline-derived CDR1 and CDR2 are SNHLY and FYNNEI. The V gene lost 3 bases and the J gene lost 3 bases, with 9 bases spanning the gap. This CDR3 is CASSDSGIYEQYF. Here the CDR3 DNA reads TGTGCCAGCAGTGATTCCGGGATCTACGAGCAGTACTTC.

The gene calls are TRBV20-1 and TRBJ1-3; D is unresolved. With 6 bases removed from V and 4 bases from J, the gap between germline ends came to 13 bases. CDR1 is DFQATT, CDR2 SNEGSKA, per germline (reference sequence). This CDR3 has 13 residues. Written as DNA, the CDR3 is TGCAGTGCCAGTTCGAGGAGGGGAAACACCATATATTTT. This translates into CSASSRRGNTIYF.

The chain joins TRBV27 to TRBJ1-2, with a weak D call TRBD1 (6 bases). CDR3 length equals 16 residues. Trimming stripped 0 bases from V and 4 bases from J, with 15 bases between. From germline, CDR1 is MNHEY and CDR2 SMNVEV (reference sequence). Written as DNA, the CDR3 is TGTGCCAGCAGTTTATCGGGACACTATTTTACCTATGGCTACACCTTC. Residues: CASSLSGHYFTYGYTF.

The chain joins TRBV11-2 to TRBJ1-1; D gene uncertain. Germline V gene data show CDR1 as SGHAT and CDR2 as FQNNGV. This CDR3 comprises 13 residues. V gave up 0 bases and J gave up 3 bases, with 5 bases separating them. The CDR3 sequence is CASSLEAYTEAFF. The CDR3 DNA follows: TGTGCCAGCAGCTTAGAAGCTTACACTGAAGCTTTCTTT.

The V and J genes are TRBV28 and TRBJ1-1; D possibly corresponds to TRBD1 (6 bases). This CDR3 has 14 amino acids. CDR1 MDHEN and CDR2 SYDVKM come from the germline V gene. V was cut by 1 base and J by 3 bases, with 9 bases left in between. CDR3 nucleotide sequence: TGTGCCAGCAGTTTATCAGGGGTCGACACTGAAGCTTTCTTT. Amino acids: CASSLSGVDTEAFF. Complete variable domain (other parts from reference TRBV28 and TRBJ1-1): DVKVTQSSRYLVKRTGEKVFLECVQDMDHENMFWYRQDPGLGLRLIYFSYDVKMKEKGDIPEGYSVSREKKERFSLILESASTNQTSMYLCASSLSGVDTEAFFGQGTRLTVV.

This chain uses TRBV18 with TRBJ1-5; the match to TRBD1 covers 9 bases. This CDR3 has 15 residues. Germline assignment: CDR1 KGHSH and CDR2 LQKENI. V lost 6 bases to trimming and J lost 7 bases; unmatched junction nucleotides: 10. The CDR3 region is CASSEGQGSGQPQHF. The CDR3 bases are TGTGCCAGCTCGGAGGGACAGGGTTCGGGACAGCCCCAGCATTTT. Complete variable domain (other parts from reference TRBV18 and TRBJ1-5): NAGVMQNPRHLVRRRGQEARLRCSPMKGHSHVYWYRQLPEEGLKFMVYLQKENIIDESGMPKERFSAEFPKEGPSILRIQQVVRGDSAAYFCASSEGQGSGQPQHFGDGTRLSIL.

The chain links TRBV9 to TRBJ2-5, with 10 bases lining up with TRBD2. The CDR3 length is 16 residues. J lost 3 bases, V lost 7 bases, and 12 bases had no gene match. Germline assignment: CDR1 SGDLS and CDR2 YYNGEE. The CDR3 reads CASSRGASGREETQYF. The DNA for the CDR3 is TGTGCCAGCTCGAGAGGGGCTAGCGGGAGAGAAGAGACCCAGTACTTC.

The rearrangement uses TRBV5-1 and TRBJ2-2; TRBD1 aligns across 7 bases. Germline lookup yields CDR1 SGHRS and CDR2 YFSETQ. The CDR3 has 16 amino acids. V lost 7 bases, J lost 0 bases, and 9 bases stayed unmatched. The CDR3 sequence is CASDPIGTANTGELFF. For the CDR3, the DNA is TGCGCCAGCGACCCCATAGGGACAGCGAACACCGGGGAGCTGTTTTTT.

The sample holds many counts of this clone. The rearrangement uses TRBV27 and TRBJ1-1; D is uncertain. CDR1 and CDR2 (germline): MNHEY, SMNVEV (reference sequence). V shed 3 bases and J shed 1 base, with 6 bases lying between them. The CDR3 length is 13 residues. For the CDR3, the DNA is TGTGCCAGCAGTTTCGAGCCGAACACTGAAGCTTTCTTT. Its protein is CASSFEPNTEAFF.

This chain links TRBV6-5 with TRBJ1-1; D unclear. The CDR3 covers 16 residues. Germline assignment: CDR1 MNHEY and CDR2 SVGAGI. Deletions cut 0 bases from V and 0 bases from J, with 11 bases between. The CDR3 sequence: CASSYSITHMNTEAFF. The DNA of the CDR3 is TGTGCCAGCAGTTACTCGATTACCCACATGAACACTGAAGCTTTCTTT.